These 26 T cell receptor beta chains were all obtained from the same sample, sequenced in a study of cytomegalovirus exposure and HLA in healthy donors. It was with 60 Vbeta and 13 Jbeta primers that the PCR ran. Clones were sequenced by immunoSEQ multiplex PCR, and TCRdb holds only the in-frame ones, with some missing. The sample yields 150,000 to 200,000 clones, nearly 80% seen once. The specimen was PBMCs. These receptors came from a female donor in good health and CMV-seronegative.

The chain carries TRBV9 and TRBJ1-3; 8 nucleotides match TRBD1. Germline CDR1 SGDLS, CDR2 YYNGEE. The length of the CDR3 is 15 residues. The V segment lost 4 bases and the J segment 2 bases; nucleotides outside the gene matches: 5. This chain's CDR3 is CASSSRTGTGNTIYF. As DNA, the CDR3 is TGTGCCAGCAGCTCCAGGACAGGGACTGGAAACACCATATATTTT.

The chain is built from TRBV5-6 and TRBJ2-7; 7 bases are shared with TRBD2. Losses at the gene ends were 2 bases for V and 3 bases for J; bases not matched to a gene: 14. This CDR3 is built from 17 residues. CDR1 is SGHDT, CDR2 YYEEEE, per germline. CDR3 sequence reads: CASSFSPSGNKFYEQYF. Written as DNA, the CDR3 is TGTGCCAGCAGCTTTTCGCCGAGCGGGAATAAATTCTACGAGCAGTACTTC. Using reference TRBV5-6 and TRBJ2-7 for the parts outside the CDR3, the full variable domain is DAGVTQSPTHLIKTRGQQVTLRCSPKSGHDTVSWYQQALGQGPQFIFQYYEEEERQRGNFPDRFSGHQFPNYSSELNVNALLLGDSALYLCASSFSPSGNKFYEQYFGPGTRLTVT.

The chain couples TRBV27 to TRBJ2-3; 8 nucleotides align to TRBD2. The CDR3 contains 14 residues. Germline loops: CDR1 MNHEY, CDR2 SMNVEV (reference sequence). V trimming: 4 bases; J trimming: 4 bases; junction bases outside the gene matches: 4. DNA of the CDR3: TGTGCCAGCAGTTATGGGACTAGTGCAGATACGCAGTATTTT. Protein: CASSYGTSADTQYF.

The chain has TRBV9 and TRBJ2-7; TRBD1 agrees at 7 bases. The germline V gene encodes CDR1 SGDLS and CDR2 YYNGEE. V lost 0 bases, J lost 6 bases, and 3 bases stayed unmatched. The CDR3 totals 13 residues. Here the CDR3 reads CASSVGQGGEQYF. The CDR3, as DNA: TGTGCCAGCAGCGTAGGACAGGGCGGCGAGCAGTACTTC.

This clone was counted a few times. The J gene is TRBJ2-7, the V gene TRBV28, with 7 positions matching TRBD1. This CDR3 has 13 residues. V shed 6 bases and J 6 bases; nucleotides not matched to a gene: 8. CDR1 and CDR2 (germline): MDHEN, SYDVKM. The DNA of the CDR3 is TGTGCCAGCAGCACAGCACAGGGGAGCGAGCAGTACTTC. It translates to CASSTAQGSEQYF.

The chain links TRBV29-1 to TRBJ1-2; 7 nucleotides line up with TRBD1. Looked up from germline, CDR1 is SQVTM and CDR2 is ANQGSEA. Losses at the gene ends were 7 bases for V and 3 bases for J; bases not matched to a gene: 8. The CDR3 is made up of 13 amino acids. The CDR3 bases are TGCAGCGGCGCCCGCCAGGGGGACTATGGCTACACCTTC. The encoded protein is CSGARQGDYGYTF. Combining the CDR3 with reference TRBV29-1 and TRBJ1-2 gives the whole variable domain SAVISQKPSRDICQRGTSLTIQCQVDSQVTMMFWYRQQPGQSLTLIATANQGSEATYESGFVIDKFPISRPNLTFSTLTVSNMSPEDSSIYLCSGARQGDYGYTFGSGTRLTVV.

For the CDR3, the DNA is TGCGCCAGCCCAACCCGGGGGGAGAACTATGGCTACACCTTC. Translated, it gives CASPTRGENYGYTF. V gene TRBV10-1 combines with J gene TRBJ1-2; TRBD1 is a possible D gene (5 bases). Germline V gene sequence: CDR1 WNHNN, CDR2 SYGVQD (reference sequence). This CDR3 contains 14 residues. V was trimmed by 8 bases and J by 2 bases, leaving 15 bases between them.

This chain connects TRBV29-1 to TRBJ2-4; a possible D gene is TRBD1 (5 bases). The CDR3 extends over 14 amino acids. Between the trimmed V and J ends, which lost 5 bases and 0 bases, there was a span of 11 bases. Germline V gene lookup returns CDR1 SQVTM and CDR2 ANQGSEA. The CDR3 loop is CSVLTVLAKNIQYF. CDR3 DNA: TGCAGCGTTCTGACAGTTCTAGCCAAAAACATTCAGTACTTC. Full variable domain (rest looked up from reference TRBV29-1 and TRBJ2-4): SAVISQKPSRDICQRGTSLTIQCQVDSQVTMMFWYRQQPGQSLTLIATANQGSEATYESGFVIDKFPISRPNLTFSTLTVSNMSPEDSSIYLCSVLTVLAKNIQYFGAGTRLSVL.

The count of this clone is one. The same CDR3 also results from other DNA sequences found in this sample. CDR3 in amino acids: CASRTRSSGNTIYF. CDR3 coding DNA: TGTGCCAGCAGGACGCGGTCCTCTGGAAACACCATATATTTT. The V call is TRBV2, the J call TRBJ1-3; D ambiguous. The CDR3 contains 14 residues. Trimming removed 6 bases from V and 0 bases from J, with 9 bases in between. Germline lookup yields CDR1 SNHLY and CDR2 FYNNEI.

This chain links TRBV27 with TRBJ2-4, with 8 nucleotides matching TRBD1. This CDR3 comprises 14 residues. The V segment lost 5 bases and the J segment 2 bases; nucleotides outside the gene matches: 2. The V gene's germline CDR1 is MNHEY and CDR2 SMNVEV (reference sequence). CDR3 sequence (DNA): TGTGCCAGCAGTCCAGGGGGCACCAAAAACATTCAGTACTTC. Translating gives CASSPGGTKNIQYF.

The rearrangement links TRBV6-5 to TRBJ2-5; D is perhaps TRBD1 (5 bases). Near its end, the DNA agrees better with TRBJ2-7, so the J call may be wrong. The CDR3 loop spans 15 amino acids. Germline assignment: CDR1 MNHEY and CDR2 SVGAGI. CDR3 sequence: CASSYQHRSSYEQYF. The CDR3 DNA sequence: TGTGCCAGCAGTTACCAACACAGGAGCTCCTACGAGCAGTACTTC.

This clone was seen only once. The J gene is TRBJ2-2, the V gene TRBV9, with D perhaps matching TRBD2 (5 bases). V was cut by 1 base and J by 0 bases, with 10 bases left in between. Germline-derived CDR1 and CDR2 are SGDLS and YYNGEE. CDR3 length: 16 amino acids. Here the CDR3 reads CASSVLGSSNTGELFF. Written as DNA, the CDR3 is TGTGCCAGCAGCGTACTGGGGAGTTCGAACACCGGGGAGCTGTTTTTT.

The V gene is TRBV30, the J gene TRBJ1-4; no reliable D call. Germline-derived CDR1 and CDR2 are GTSNPN and SVGIG (reference sequence). The CDR3 runs 14 residues. Between the trimmed V and J ends, which lost 3 bases and 5 bases, there was a span of 13 bases. This CDR3 reads CAWSVRLVNEKLFF. CDR3 in DNA: TGTGCCTGGAGCGTGAGGCTGGTAAATGAAAAACTGTTTTTT.

The V call is TRBV7-9, the J call TRBJ1-1, with D maybe TRBD1 (5 bases). V gave up 7 bases and J gave up 4 bases, with 13 bases separating them. The CDR3 runs to 13 residues. The germline CDR1 and CDR2 sequences are SEHNR and FQNEAQ (reference sequence). In DNA, the CDR3 is TGTGCCAGCACCCCGGGGGGGGTCACTGAAGCTTTCTTT. The encoded protein is CASTPGGVTEAFF.

A word on this clone: A junction boundary mismatches the germline segment, possibly from a read error. The chain joins TRBV7-7 to TRBJ2-2; D might be TRBD2 (6 bases). Germline assignment: CDR1 SSHAT and CDR2 FNYEAQ (reference sequence). This CDR3 spans 19 amino acids. In DNA, the CDR3 is TGTGCTAGCAGCCCCAGCCGGGACTTCCCCCTCGCTTACACCGGGGAGCTGTTTTTT. It is translated as CASSPSRDFPLAYTGELFF.

The chain is built from TRBV28 and TRBJ2-7; D ambiguous. Trimming took off 5 bases at V and 4 bases at J, with 18 bases between the two ends. The CDR3 sequence is 15 residues long. The V gene's germline CDR1 is MDHEN and CDR2 SYDVKM. This chain's CDR3 is CASSPLRLVIYEQYF. In nucleotides, the CDR3 is TGTGCCAGCAGTCCCCTGCGGCTAGTCATTTACGAGCAGTACTTC.

The gene calls are TRBV7-3 and TRBJ2-1; 12 bases match TRBD2. The V gene end was trimmed by 5 bases and the J gene end by 10 bases; junction bases not matched to a gene: 12. This CDR3 region has 16 residues. From germline, CDR1 is SGHTA and CDR2 FQGTGA. The CDR3 region is CASSQNPSGGAREQFF. The CDR3 nucleotides are TGTGCCAGCAGCCAAAACCCTAGCGGGGGGGCCCGGGAGCAGTTCTTC.

The chain employs TRBV6-5 and TRBJ2-7, with D possibly being TRBD2 (6 bases). Germline values: CDR1 MNHEY, CDR2 SVGAGI. Between the trimmed V and J ends, which lost 6 bases and 2 bases, there was a span of 14 bases. The CDR3 spans 14 residues. The CDR3 DNA reads TGTGCCAGCAGCCCCCATGGCGGGACCTACGAGCAGTACTTC. Amino acid sequence: CASSPHGGTYEQYF.

This chain links TRBV27 with TRBJ1-2, with 9 bases that match TRBD1. Trimming removed 3 bases from V and 13 bases from J; junction bases left unmatched: 6. Germline V gene data show CDR1 as MNHEY and CDR2 as SMNVEV (reference sequence). The CDR3 runs to 12 residues. CDR3 sequence: CASSFTGGAFTF. CDR3 DNA sequence: TGTGCCAGCAGTTTCACAGGGGGCGCATTCACCTTC.

The chain combines TRBV7-2 with TRBJ1-2; 8 nucleotides match TRBD1. Unmatched junction bases numbered 3, after V lost 5 bases and J lost 4 bases. Germline-derived CDR1 and CDR2 are SGHTA and FQGNSA. This CDR3 region has 13 residues. In DNA, the CDR3 is TGTGCCAGCAGCCAGGGGGCGAGCTATGGCTACACCTTC. The encoded protein is CASSQGASYGYTF.

As concerns this clone: Additional DNA sequences in this sample encode the identical CDR3. The J gene is TRBJ2-7, the V gene TRBV9; 7 nucleotides match TRBD2. In germline, CDR1 is SGDLS, CDR2 YYNGEE. The length of the CDR3 is 15 residues. J was trimmed by 4 bases and V by 0 bases; bases with no gene match: 7. This CDR3 reads CASSVDGGRGYEQYF. As DNA, the CDR3 is TGTGCCAGCAGCGTAGATGGCGGGAGAGGGTACGAGCAGTACTTC.

This clone was detected only a few times. The CDR3 loop reads CASSAMDTQYF. In nucleotides, the CDR3 is TGTGCCAGCAGCGCTATGGATACGCAGTATTTT. The rearrangement uses TRBV9 and TRBJ2-3; D gene unclear. The germline gives CDR1 SGDLS, CDR2 YYNGEE. The CDR3 extends over 11 amino acids. V gave up 3 bases and J gave up 6 bases, with 5 bases separating them.

There are a few counts of this clone. The chain couples TRBV7-3 to TRBJ2-5; 8 nucleotides match TRBD2. J gave up 2 bases and V 5 bases, and 4 bases lay outside the gene matches. Germline CDR1 SGHTA, CDR2 FQGTGA. The CDR3 totals 14 residues. This CDR3 reads CASSPGTSQETQYF. The CDR3 coding sequence is TGTGCCAGCAGCCCGGGGACTAGTCAAGAGACCCAGTACTTC. The full variable domain, with the rest looked up from reference TRBV7-3 and TRBJ2-5, is GAGVSQTPSNKVTEKGKYVELRCDPISGHTALYWYRQSLGQGPEFLIYFQGTGAADDSGLPNDRFFAVRPEGSVSTLKIQRTERGDSAVYLCASSPGTSQETQYFGPGTRLLVL.

In this sample, this clone turned up a few times. The rearrangement uses TRBV4-2 and TRBJ1-2; D possibly corresponds to TRBD1 (6 bases). Trimming left V 2 bases short and J 0 bases short, with 16 bases between. The CDR3 is 17 amino acids. Germline V gives CDR1 LGHNA, CDR2 YNFKEQ. This chain's CDR3 is CASSQPGGDIPNYGYTF. The CDR3 bases are TGTGCCAGCAGCCAACCCGGGGGGGACATCCCTAACTATGGCTACACCTTC.

The V gene is TRBV7-6, the J gene TRBJ2-7, with TRBD2 as a possible D gene (6 bases). Germline V CDR1 and CDR2: SGHVS, FNYEAQ. V was shortened by 5 bases and J by 7 bases, with 21 bases between the two germline ends. The length of the CDR3 is 15 residues. Here the CDR3 reads CASSPTRGLHWEQYF. In nucleotides, the CDR3 is TGTGCCAGCAGCCCTACCCGGGGACTCCACTGGGAGCAGTACTTC.

The chain is built from TRBV19 and TRBJ2-5; 8 bases line up with TRBD1. The V segment lost 3 bases and the J segment 4 bases; nucleotides outside the gene matches: 4. CDR1 and CDR2 (germline): LNHDA, SQIVND (reference sequence). The CDR3 runs 14 residues. CDR3 region: CASSIGRGRETQYF. The CDR3 region has the DNA TGTGCCAGTAGTATCGGCAGGGGGCGAGAGACCCAGTACTTC.